This T cell receptor beta chain was found in a study of control samples from healthy donors and cancer patients (dated by TCRdb to about 2020). Receptor amplification or capture employed the immunoSEQ multiplex PCR assay. TCRdb mirrors the immuneACCESS table, restricted to in-frame sequences. Some clones are absent from its copies; in checked studies, under half trace to an unresolved V gene, and the reason for the others is unknown. The sample contains roughly 86,000 clones, over 85% of them found a single time. The top ten clonotypes cover over 1.3% of the sample. The CDR3 starts with the cysteine, ends with the phenylalanine, and has 14 residues. The only DNA kept is the CDR3, 42 bases in frame from the first base. CDR1 SGHRS and CDR2 YFSETQ were looked up in the germline V gene. V sheds 1 base and J sheds 1 base, leaving 8 bases between their ends. A note on this clone: Its antigen specificity is not known. Base qualities are not at hand, and no much larger clone is one base apart.

Here the chain combines TRBV5-1 and TRBJ1-2; there is no confident call for the D gene. The receptor comes from a woman aged 25 to 39 in good health. Sequenced material: blood. The nucleotides are TGCGCCAGCAGCTTGAAGCCGGATAACTATGGCTACACCTTC. This translates into CASSLKPDNYGYTF. The full variable domain, with segments outside the CDR3 supplied by the reference TRBV5-1 and TRBJ1-2 proteins, appears as KAGVTQTPRYLIKTRGQQVTLSCSPISGHRSVSWYQQTPGQGLQFLFEYFSETQRNKGNFPGRFSGRQFSNSRSEMNVSTLELGDSALYLCASSLKPDNYGYTFGSGTRLTVV.